The 5 T cell receptor beta chains listed next were all sequenced from one sample in a study of blood T cell repertoires in COVID-19. The data were produced by immunoSEQ multiplex PCR, yet TCRdb's version contains in-frame clones alone and is incomplete. The table records more than 150,000 clones, roughly 87% of them present only once. Material: peripheral blood. Every receptor here comes from a woman aged 40-49 years with acute or convalescent COVID-19.

V and J are TRBV6-5 and TRBJ1-2; 8 nucleotides agree with TRBD1. The germline gives CDR1 MNHEY, CDR2 SVGAGI. The junction had 7 bases not matched to a gene; V was cut back by 3 bases and J by 7 bases. The CDR3 extends over 14 amino acids. The DNA of the CDR3 is TGTGCCAGCAGTTATAGGGCAGGGGGCGTTGGCTACACCTTC. This gives the protein CASSYRAGGVGYTF.

The rearrangement links TRBV4-2 to TRBJ2-3; maybe TRBD1 (6 bases). With 3 bases removed from V and 6 bases from J, the gap between germline ends came to 19 bases. This CDR3 spans 16 amino acids. Per germline, CDR1 LGHNA and CDR2 YNFKEQ. The CDR3 spells CASSHLRDTRVDTQYF. CDR3 in DNA: TGTGCCAGCAGCCACCTCCGGGACACCCGCGTTGATACGCAGTATTTT.

In this sample, this clone turned up a few times. In DNA form, the CDR3 reads TGCGCCAGCAGCTTGGTCGCGGGGCTCGGCACCGGGGAGCTGTTTTTT. Translating it yields CASSLVAGLGTGELFF. This chain connects TRBV5-1 to TRBJ2-2; TRBD2 is a possible D gene (6 bases). Germline V lookup: CDR1 SGHRS, CDR2 YFSETQ. Trimming pared 0 bases from V and 4 bases from J, leaving 13 bases between. The CDR3 consists of 16 residues.

In DNA, the CDR3 is TGCGCCAGCAGCTTGGGCCCCGGGACAGGTATCTACGAGCAGTACTTC. Protein product: CASSLGPGTGIYEQYF. The chain joins TRBV5-1 to TRBJ2-7; 8 bases align to TRBD1. Germline V gene lookup returns CDR1 SGHRS and CDR2 YFSETQ. Trimming at V came to 0 bases and at J to 3 bases, leaving 8 bases not matched to a gene. The CDR3 runs 16 residues. Full variable domain (missing parts from reference TRBV5-1 and TRBJ2-7): KAGVTQTPRYLIKTRGQQVTLSCSPISGHRSVSWYQQTPGQGLQFLFEYFSETQRNKGNFPGRFSGRQFSNSRSEMNVSTLELGDSALYLCASSLGPGTGIYEQYFGPGTRLTVT.

The CDR3 here is CASSLRTTTDTQYF. The CDR3 region has the DNA TGTGCCAGCAGTTTAAGGACTACGACAGATACGCAGTATTTT. J is TRBJ2-3 and V is TRBV27; weak D call: TRBD2 (6 bases). CDR3 length: 14 amino acids. The V gene lost 2 bases and the J gene lost 3 bases, with 9 bases spanning the gap. CDR1 and CDR2 from the germline V gene are MNHEY and SMNVEV (reference sequence).